A selection of T cell receptor beta chains follows, all from one sample in a study of cytomegalovirus exposure and HLA in healthy donors. This table comes from immunoSEQ multiplex PCR, and its TCRdb copy is limited to in-frame clones, with some not included. The sample shows roughly 93,000 clones, around 76% of them seen only once. The sequenced sample consisted of PBMCs. These receptors originate from a man aged 25 to 40 in good health and CMV-seronegative. Both conserved end residues are trimmed from each CDR3. A D gene is named only where the DNA matches it firmly. The listing skips clone size in some rows; elsewhere it reads once, few, many or a size class.

clone size: .
V gene: TRBV9
D gene: .
J gene: TRBJ2-2
CDR3 protein: ASSGGTSNTGELF

clone size: few
V gene: TRBV6-6
D gene: .
J gene: TRBJ1-4
CDR3 protein: ASSYAGAGEKLF

clone size: .
V gene: TRBV9
D gene: TRBD2
J gene: TRBJ2-3
CDR3 protein: ASSPRLAGGTDTQY

clone size: .
V gene: TRBV7-2
D gene: .
J gene: TRBJ2-5
CDR3 protein: ASSFSRSWETQY

clone size: .
V gene: TRBV7-2
D gene: .
J gene: TRBJ1-3
CDR3 protein: ASTTSATSGNTIY

clone size: .
V gene: TRBV5-6
D gene: TRBD2
J gene: TRBJ2-2
CDR3 protein: ASSRLAGALELF

clone size: .
V gene: TRBV29-1
D gene: .
J gene: TRBJ1-2
CDR3 protein: SGGSGVASGYT

clone size: few
V gene: TRBV6-6
D gene: .
J gene: TRBJ1-5
CDR3 protein: ASTWTDWGNQPQH

clone size: .
V gene: TRBV14
D gene: TRBD1
J gene: TRBJ1-2
CDR3 protein: ASSQPSDRENGYT

clone size: .
V gene: TRBV7-9
D gene: TRBD1
J gene: TRBJ1-2
CDR3 protein: TSSLDGTGSDYGYT

clone size: .
V gene: TRBV9
D gene: TRBD1
J gene: TRBJ1-4
CDR3 protein: ASSLAPGQGGLREKLF

clone size: .
V gene: TRBV5-1
D gene: .
J gene: TRBJ2-1
CDR3 protein: ASSLEGAYNEQF

clone size: .
V gene: TRBV5-4
D gene: TRBD2
J gene: TRBJ2-1
CDR3 protein: ASSQRWTSSAHEQF

clone size: .
V gene: TRBV7-6
D gene: .
J gene: TRBJ2-2
CDR3 protein: ASSLGSGNTGELF

clone size: .
V gene: TRBV4-2
D gene: .
J gene: TRBJ1-3
CDR3 protein: ASSQVTASGNTIY

clone size: .
V gene: TRBV7-9
D gene: .
J gene: TRBJ1-1
CDR3 protein: ASSRHADTEAF

clone size: few
V gene: TRBV4-3
D gene: TRBD2
J gene: TRBJ2-7
CDR3 protein: ASSQTTSVYEQY

clone size: .
V gene: TRBV9
D gene: .
J gene: TRBJ2-2
CDR3 protein: ASSVVGAGSTGELF

clone size: .
V gene: TRBV29-1
D gene: .
J gene: TRBJ1-2
CDR3 protein: SVGDYGGNYGYT

clone size: .
V gene: TRBV7-2
D gene: TRBD1
J gene: TRBJ1-4
CDR3 protein: ASSDRGGKLF

clone size: .
V gene: TRBV7-6
D gene: .
J gene: TRBJ1-2
CDR3 protein: ASSLDSTATYGYT

clone size: .
V gene: TRBV6-1
D gene: .
J gene: TRBJ1-1
CDR3 protein: ASTKGGLEAF

clone size: .
V gene: TRBV5-4
D gene: .
J gene: TRBJ2-3
CDR3 protein: ASSLQAGGGTDTQY

clone size: .
V gene: TRBV19
D gene: TRBD1
J gene: TRBJ1-5
CDR3 protein: ASSTGDRGVVNQPQH

clone size: .
V gene: TRBV27
D gene: .
J gene: TRBJ1-2
CDR3 protein: ASSSGVLDYGYT

clone size: .
V gene: TRBV2
D gene: .
J gene: TRBJ1-5
CDR3 protein: ASSDAGLTIYQPQH

clone size: .
V gene: TRBV19
D gene: .
J gene: TRBJ2-3
CDR3 protein: ASRQHGSTDTQY

clone size: few
V gene: TRBV5-1
D gene: .
J gene: TRBJ2-6
CDR3 protein: ASSLQVGANVLT

clone size: .
V gene: TRBV27
D gene: .
J gene: TRBJ2-5
CDR3 protein: ASSFLRQETQY

clone size: .
V gene: TRBV18
D gene: TRBD1
J gene: TRBJ1-2
CDR3 protein: ASSPGQGTYGYT

clone size: .
V gene: TRBV15
D gene: .
J gene: TRBJ1-2
CDR3 protein: ATSRDHRDLYGYT

clone size: .
V gene: TRBV14
D gene: .
J gene: TRBJ1-2
CDR3 protein: ASSQGGSYGYT

clone size: once
V gene: TRBV9
D gene: .
J gene: TRBJ1-2
CDR3 protein: ASSGISGLYGYT

clone size: .
V gene: TRBV5-1
D gene: TRBD1
J gene: TRBJ2-5
CDR3 protein: ASSSTPTGGAEETQY

clone size: .
V gene: TRBV19
D gene: .
J gene: TRBJ1-2
CDR3 protein: ASSIPQRYGYT

clone size: .
V gene: TRBV7-6
D gene: TRBD1
J gene: TRBJ1-1
CDR3 protein: ASSAGTEIAEAF

clone size: .
V gene: TRBV7-2
D gene: TRBD2
J gene: TRBJ2-1
CDR3 protein: ASSLIAGGPEYNEQF

clone size: .
V gene: TRBV7-8
D gene: .
J gene: TRBJ2-7
CDR3 protein: ASSLVSPGSYEQY

clone size: .
V gene: TRBV18
D gene: TRBD1
J gene: TRBJ1-1
CDR3 protein: ASSLGQGDTEAF

clone size: .
V gene: TRBV19
D gene: .
J gene: TRBJ1-1
CDR3 protein: ASSSQSNTEAF

clone size: few
V gene: TRBV4-1
D gene: .
J gene: TRBJ1-5
CDR3 protein: ASSQEGGYQPQH

clone size: .
V gene: TRBV7-9
D gene: .
J gene: TRBJ1-2
CDR3 protein: ASSLGANGYT

clone size: .
V gene: TRBV9
D gene: .
J gene: TRBJ1-1
CDR3 protein: ASSRPGRSGNTEAF

clone size: .
V gene: TRBV29-1
D gene: .
J gene: TRBJ2-5
CDR3 protein: SVGAGETQY

clone size: .
V gene: TRBV9
D gene: .
J gene: TRBJ1-1
CDR3 protein: ASSVSRGPSEAF

clone size: .
V gene: TRBV5-1
D gene: TRBD1
J gene: TRBJ1-6
CDR3 protein: ASSPGPGQGNSPLH

clone size: .
V gene: TRBV7-2
D gene: .
J gene: TRBJ2-3
CDR3 protein: ASSREFTTDTQY

clone size: .
V gene: TRBV9
D gene: .
J gene: TRBJ2-1
CDR3 protein: ASSVGLRGYNEQF

clone size: .
V gene: TRBV28
D gene: .
J gene: TRBJ1-2
CDR3 protein: ASSSPSGNYGYT